These 5 T cell receptor beta chains originate from one sample sequenced in a study of identical twins. TCRdb re-analysed the 5' RACE reads in MiXCR, keeping a single row per CDR3 protein. The sample lists around 960,000 distinct CDR3 sequences; approximately 13% were seen once. The same data also went into a second study, on yellow fever vaccine responses in identical twins.

The sequenced sample was PBMCs. All receptors come from a woman aged 18-30 years in good health.

The V call is TRBV10-3, the J call TRBJ2-1, with TRBD1 as a possible D gene (6 bases). The CDR3 contains 14 residues. Trimming pared 2 bases from V and 6 bases from J, leaving 11 bases between. The germline V gene encodes CDR1 ENHRY and CDR2 SYGVKD. In DNA, the CDR3 is TGTGCCATCAGTGAGGTGGCAGGGGCCAATGAGCAGTTCTTC. Translation: CAISEVAGANEQFF.

This clonotype was picked up many times. V and J are TRBV6-1 and TRBJ2-1; 11 positions agree with TRBD2. Germline V gene sequence: CDR1 MNHNS, CDR2 SASEGT. This CDR3 comprises 15 residues. With V trimmed by 6 bases and J by 2 bases, 3 bases remained unmatched. The CDR3 loop is CASSKTSGAYNEQFF. The CDR3 DNA reads TGTGCCAGCAGCAAGACTAGCGGGGCCTACAATGAGCAGTTCTTC.

The sample holds a few counts of this clonotype. V and J are TRBV20-1 and TRBJ1-5; D might be TRBD1 (5 bases). The CDR3 spans 15 residues. Germline assignment: CDR1 DFQATT and CDR2 SNEGSKA (reference sequence). V was cut by 0 bases and J by 4 bases, with 13 bases left in between. Here the CDR3 DNA reads TGCAGTGCTAGAGATACTTTGACAGCAAATCAGCCCCAGCATTTT. As protein: CSARDTLTANQPQHF.

The rearrangement uses TRBV28 and TRBJ2-7; 7 nucleotides match TRBD1. CDR1 is MDHEN, CDR2 SYDVKM, per germline. The CDR3 is made up of 15 amino acids. V gave up 2 bases and J gave up 4 bases; unmatched junction bases: 8. The CDR3 DNA sequence: TGTGCCAGCAGTTTAACTTCGGCAGGGGGATACGAGCAGTACTTC. The encoded protein is CASSLTSAGGYEQYF.

There are many counts of this clonotype. The rearrangement uses TRBV7-2 and TRBJ2-2; no definite D call. There are 17 residues in the CDR3. Germline V gene lookup returns CDR1 SGHTA and CDR2 FQGNSA. The ends were cut back, 2 bases at V and 4 bases at J, with 17 bases in the middle. The CDR3 DNA reads as TGTGCCAGCAGCTTATATGTTCGTCCTAGGAGCACCGGGGAGCTGTTTTTT. The encoded protein is CASSLYVRPRSTGELFF.